These 6 T cell receptor beta chains share one sample of origin, sequenced in a study of response to subunit inactivated influenza vaccine. In TCRdb, the RT-PCR reads were re-called with MiXCR into one record per CDR3 protein. Of 800,000 or so distinct CDR3 sequences detected, over 20% appear once; the ten largest clones hold roughly a tenth. The sequenced sample was PBMCs from blood, obtained roughly 5 days after vaccination. All receptors come from a man between 50 and 59 years old who received an inactivated influenza vaccine.

This sequence joins TRBV6-1 and TRBJ2-1; D possibly corresponds to TRBD2 (6 bases). The CDR3 runs 15 residues. Trimming removed 7 bases at V and 4 bases at J, with 17 bases between. Per germline, CDR1 MNHNS and CDR2 SASEGT. The CDR3 coding sequence is TGTGCCAGCACCCCATCGGCGGGGCTATACAATGAGCAGTTCTTC. Its translation is CASTPSAGLYNEQFF.

The chain carries TRBV29-1 and TRBJ2-1, with D perhaps TRBD1 or TRBD2 (5 bases each). V was clipped by 3 bases and J by 12 bases, with 18 bases between them. Germline V lookup: CDR1 SQVTM, CDR2 ANQGSEA. This CDR3 spans 13 amino acids. Written as DNA, the CDR3 is TGCAGCGTTGATTGGGGCCGGGGAGTACCGCAGTTCTTC. This translates into CSVDWGRGVPQFF.

The gene calls are TRBV6-1 and TRBJ1-6; 7 bases agree with TRBD1. This CDR3 comprises 14 residues. CDR1 is MNHNS and CDR2 is SASEGT in the germline V gene. J gave up 7 bases and V 6 bases, and 6 bases lay outside the gene matches. CDR3 nucleotide sequence: TGTGCCAGCAGGCTGGGACAGCGAAATTCACCCCTCCACTTT. Translated, it gives CASRLGQRNSPLHF.

The chain is built from TRBV20-1 and TRBJ2-1; 8 nucleotides match TRBD2. CDR3 size: 14 residues. From germline, CDR1 is DFQATT and CDR2 SNEGSKA (reference sequence). V shed 4 bases, J shed 4 bases, and the junction held 6 bases outside the gene matches. The CDR3 loop is CSATPLAVYNEQFF. The CDR3 nucleotides are TGCAGTGCTACCCCACTAGCGGTATACAATGAGCAGTTCTTC.

This clonotype turned up a few times. This rearrangement joins TRBV12-3 or TRBV12-4 to TRBJ1-3; 7 nucleotides align to TRBD1. This CDR3 is 14 amino acids long. With V trimmed by 6 bases and J by 2 bases, 4 bases remained unmatched. In nucleotides, the CDR3 is TGTGCCAGCAGCCAGGGGGGGGCTGGAAACACCATATATTTT. This gives the protein CASSQGGAGNTIYF.

This chain joins TRBV5-1 and TRBJ2-3; 8 positions agree with TRBD2. Losses at the gene ends were 0 bases for V and 14 bases for J; bases not matched to a gene: 8. The CDR3 has 13 amino acids. Germline V gene sequence: CDR1 SGHRS, CDR2 YFSETQ. In DNA, the CDR3 is TGCGCCAGCAGCTTGGTAGGAGCGGGAGAGATGTATTTT. It translates to CASSLVGAGEMYF.